The present TCR beta chain was sequenced within a study of shared clonotypes between healthy human individuals. About the study: Donors consisted of two women and a few men between 18 and 49.

CDR1 is KGHSH and CDR2 is LQKENI in the germline V gene. Trimming left V 1 base short and J 4 bases short, with 13 bases between. The CDR3 runs 15 residues. TCRdb's copy holds only in-frame clones and misses some; the assay was immunoSEQ multiplex PCR. The table lists 530,000 or so clones, nearly 80% of them singletons. Sequencing was done on a sample of PBMCs. The gene calls are TRBV18 and TRBJ2-5; TRBD1 is a possible D gene (6 bases). The clonotype originates from a woman aged 40 to 55 in good health. Some clones in this sample may be carry-over from other donors' samples. The CDR3 spells CASSPRQVDGETQYF. In nucleotides, the CDR3 is TGTGCCAGCTCACCACGACAGGTGGACGGAGAGACCCAGTACTTC.